One and the same sample provided the 2 T cell receptor beta chains below, sequenced in a study of T cells in Graves' hyperthyroidism and ophthalmopathy. There were TCR beta CDR3 regions amplified from RNA transcripts. The TCR CDR3 was amplified in a first-round RT-PCR using the HTBI primer set. TCRdb recomputed calls from the multiplex PCR reads with MiXCR, one row per CDR3 protein. The sample contains under 600,000 distinct CDR3 sequences, roughly a sixth of which appear only once. The source material was blood. The origin of the receptors is a middle-aged woman with Graves' ophthalmopathy.

As regards this clonotype: This may stem from a read error, because a much larger clone lies one nucleotide away. The chain uses TRBV7-3 and TRBJ1-1; D uncertain. The CDR3 is 15 amino acids. Germline V gene data show CDR1 as SGHTA and CDR2 as FQGTGA. CDR3 nucleotides: TGTGCCGGCAGCTTAGTTCTGGGGATGAACACTGAAGCTTTCTTT. Translation gives CAGSLVLGMNTEAFF. The variable domain in full, completed from reference TRBV7-3 and TRBJ1-1, reads GAGVSQTPSNKVTEKGKYVELRCDPISGHTALYWYRQSLGQGPEFLIYFQGTGAADDSGLPNDRFFAVRPEGSVSTLKIQRTERGDSAVYLCAGSLVLGMNTEAFFGQGTRLTVV.

Only a few counts were recorded for this clonotype. The genes are TRBV5-1 and TRBJ2-5; 7 positions agree with TRBD2. The CDR3 consists of 13 residues. Trimming cost V 4 bases and J 4 bases; bases outside gene matches: 4. CDR1 is SGHRS and CDR2 is YFSETQ in the germline V gene. The CDR3 reads CASSIGRGETQYF. The CDR3 nucleotides read TGCGCCAGCAGCATTGGGAGGGGAGAGACCCAGTACTTC.